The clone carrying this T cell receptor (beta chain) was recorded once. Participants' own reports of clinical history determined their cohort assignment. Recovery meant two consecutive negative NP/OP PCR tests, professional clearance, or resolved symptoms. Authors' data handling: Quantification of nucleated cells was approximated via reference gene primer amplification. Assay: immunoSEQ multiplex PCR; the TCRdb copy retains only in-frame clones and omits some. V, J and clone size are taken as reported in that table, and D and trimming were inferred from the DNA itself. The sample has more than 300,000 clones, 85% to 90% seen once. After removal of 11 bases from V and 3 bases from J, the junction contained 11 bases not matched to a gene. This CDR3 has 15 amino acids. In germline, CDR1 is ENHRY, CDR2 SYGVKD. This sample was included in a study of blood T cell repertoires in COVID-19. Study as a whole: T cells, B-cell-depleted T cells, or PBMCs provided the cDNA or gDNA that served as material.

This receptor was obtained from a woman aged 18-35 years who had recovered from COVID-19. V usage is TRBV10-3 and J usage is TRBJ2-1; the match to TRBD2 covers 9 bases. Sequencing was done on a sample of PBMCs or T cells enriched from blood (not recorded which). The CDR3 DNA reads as TGTGCCGCGGTCCCTAGCGGGACTTACTACAATGAGCAGTTCTTC. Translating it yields CAAVPSGTYYNEQFF.